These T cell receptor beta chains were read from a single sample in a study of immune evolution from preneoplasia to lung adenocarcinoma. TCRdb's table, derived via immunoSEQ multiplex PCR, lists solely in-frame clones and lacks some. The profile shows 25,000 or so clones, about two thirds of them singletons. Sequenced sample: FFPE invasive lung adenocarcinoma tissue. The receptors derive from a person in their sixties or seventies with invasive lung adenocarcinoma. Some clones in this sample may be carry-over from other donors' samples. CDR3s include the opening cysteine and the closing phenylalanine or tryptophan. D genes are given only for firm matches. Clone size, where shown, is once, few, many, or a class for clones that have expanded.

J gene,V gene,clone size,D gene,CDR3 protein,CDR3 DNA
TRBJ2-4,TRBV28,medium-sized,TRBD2,CASTHPSGGDIQYF,TGTGCCAGCACTCATCCTAGCGGGGGGGACATTCAGTACTTC
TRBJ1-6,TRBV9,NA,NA,CASTLDADNSPLHF,TGTGCCAGCACCCTCGACGCCGACAATTCACCCCTCCACTTT
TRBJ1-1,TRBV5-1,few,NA,CASSDRAGFDEAFF,TGCGCCAGCTCCGATAGGGCCGGGTTCGATGAAGCTTTCTTT
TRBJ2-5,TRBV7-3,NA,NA,CASSAGATLQETQYF,TGTGCCAGCAGCGCCGGGGCCACCTTACAAGAGACCCAGTACTTC
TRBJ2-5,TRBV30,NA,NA,CAWSQGSLVETQYF,TGTGCCTGGAGTCAGGGCTCCCTTGTAGAGACCCAGTACTTC
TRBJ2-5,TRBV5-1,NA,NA,CASRIQDTGSETQYF,TGCGCCAGCAGAATACAGGACACCGGGTCGGAGACCCAGTACTTC
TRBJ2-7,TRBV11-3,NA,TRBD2,CASSSPTSGRARSYEQYF,TGTGCCAGCAGCTCCCCGACTAGCGGGAGGGCCCGATCCTACGAGCAGTACTTC
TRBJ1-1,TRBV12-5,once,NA,CASGLDSAQRAFF,TGTGCTAGTGGTTTGGACAGCGCTCAACGGGCTTTCTTT
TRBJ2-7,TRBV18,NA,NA,CASSPKTGYEQYF,TGTGCCAGCTCACCGAAGACCGGATACGAGCAGTACTTC
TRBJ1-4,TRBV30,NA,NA,CAWRSTGIEKLFF,TGTGCCTGGCGTTCTACAGGGATCGAAAAACTGTTTTTT
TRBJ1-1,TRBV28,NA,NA,CASSFPAGGGVNTEAFF,TGTGCCAGCAGTTTCCCGGCTGGCGGGGGAGTGAACACTGAAGCTTTCTTT
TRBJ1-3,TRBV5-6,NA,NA,CASSLDVRGNTIYF,TGTGCCAGCAGCTTGGATGTGAGGGGAAACACCATATATTTT
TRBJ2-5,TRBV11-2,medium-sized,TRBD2,CASTRGREGRGETQYF,TGTGCCAGCACCCGGGGGCGGGAGGGCCGGGGAGAGACCCAGTACTTC
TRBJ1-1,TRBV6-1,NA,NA,CASSEAGLMAFF,TGTGCCAGCAGTGAGGCCGGCCTTATGGCTTTCTTT
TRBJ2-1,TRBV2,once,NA,CASSGQSEQFF,TGTGCCAGCAGCGGTCAGAGTGAGCAGTTCTTC
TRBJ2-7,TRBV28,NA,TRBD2,CASSLTSGYEQYF,TGTGCCAGCAGTTTAACTAGCGGGTACGAGCAGTACTTC
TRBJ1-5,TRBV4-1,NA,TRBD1,CASSQVLPGQHSNQPQHF,TGCGCCAGCAGCCAAGTATTACCGGGACAGCATAGCAATCAGCCCCAGCATTTT
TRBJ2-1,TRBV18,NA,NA,CASSLRTTPHEQFF,TGTGCCAGCTCACTCCGGACGACCCCCCATGAGCAGTTCTTC
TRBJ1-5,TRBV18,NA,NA,CASSPGLGEPQHF,TGTGCCAGCTCCCCGGGACTCGGGGAGCCCCAGCATTTT
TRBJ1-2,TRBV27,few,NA,CASSQRGRGGYTF,TGTGCCAGCAGTCAACGGGGCAGAGGGGGCTACACCTTC
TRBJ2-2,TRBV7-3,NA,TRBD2,CASSSSGRAGELFF,TGTGCCAGCAGCTCAAGCGGGAGGGCCGGGGAGCTGTTTTTT
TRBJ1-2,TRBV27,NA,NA,CASSYGGGTYGYTF,TGTGCCAGCAGTTACGGAGGAGGGACGTATGGCTACACCTTC
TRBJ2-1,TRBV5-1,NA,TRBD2,CASTQGVLAGGGSYNEQFF,TGCGCCAGCACCCAGGGCGTATTAGCGGGGGGTGGCTCCTACAATGAGCAGTTCTTC
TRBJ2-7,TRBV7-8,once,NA,CASSSPTYEQYF,TGTGCCAGCAGCTCACCTACCTACGAGCAGTACTTC
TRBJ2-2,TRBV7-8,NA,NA,CASSLRAINTGELFF,TGTGCCAGCAGCTTGAGGGCTATAAACACCGGGGAGCTGTTTTTT
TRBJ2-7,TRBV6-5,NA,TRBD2,CASSPGGANSYEQYF,TGTGCCAGCAGCCCGGGAGGGGCCAACTCCTACGAACAGTACTTC
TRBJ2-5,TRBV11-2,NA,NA,CASSPGGGRETQYF,TGTGCCAGCAGTCCTGGGGGGGGGCGAGAGACCCAGTACTTC
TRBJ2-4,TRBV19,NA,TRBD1,CASMGTGGHIAKNIQYF,TGTGCCAGTATGGGGACAGGGGGCCACATAGCCAAAAACATTCAGTACTTC
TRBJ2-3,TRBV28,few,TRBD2,CASRGVRTDTQYF,TGTGCCAGTCGGGGGGTCCGCACAGATACGCAGTATTTT
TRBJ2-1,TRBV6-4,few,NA,CASSDGDGSYNEQFF,TGTGCCAGCAGTGACGGGGACGGGTCCTACAATGAGCAGTTCTTC
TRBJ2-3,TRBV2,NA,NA,CASSDQGAGRNTQYF,TGTGCCAGCAGTGATCAGGGAGCGGGCAGAAATACGCAGTATTTT
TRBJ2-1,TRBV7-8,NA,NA,CASSLGVNYNEQFF,TGTGCCAGCAGCTTAGGGGTAAACTACAATGAGCAGTTCTTC
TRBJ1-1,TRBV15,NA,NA,CATSGGRLNTEAFF,TGTGCCACCAGTGGGGGGCGGTTGAACACTGAAGCTTTCTTT
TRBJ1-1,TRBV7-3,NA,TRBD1,CASSRQGADTEAFF,TGTGCCAGCAGCCGACAGGGGGCGGACACTGAAGCTTTCTTT
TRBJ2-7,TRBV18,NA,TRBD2,CASSLTSGSHEQYF,TGTGCCAGCTCACTGACTAGCGGGAGCCACGAGCAGTACTTC
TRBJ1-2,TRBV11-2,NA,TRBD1,CASSSLGTGRDYGYTF,TGTGCCAGCAGCTCACTCGGGACAGGGAGGGACTATGGCTACACCTTC
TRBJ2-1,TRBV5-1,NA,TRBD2,CASSQGTSGTNNEQFF,TGCGCCAGCAGCCAAGGGACTAGCGGGACAAACAATGAGCAGTTCTTC
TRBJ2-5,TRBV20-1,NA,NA,CSAPSVETQYF,TGCAGTGCTCCTAGCGTGGAGACCCAGTACTTC
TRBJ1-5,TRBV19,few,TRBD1,CASSRGNSNQPQHF,TGTGCCAGCTCCAGGGGGAATAGCAATCAGCCCCAGCATTTT
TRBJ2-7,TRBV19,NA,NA,CASSFRANGREQYF,TGTGCCAGTAGTTTCCGGGCCAATGGGCGTGAGCAGTACTTC
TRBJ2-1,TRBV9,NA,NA,CASSVGGLAELNEQFF,TGTGCCAGCAGCGTAGGGGGGCTAGCGGAACTCAATGAGCAGTTCTTC
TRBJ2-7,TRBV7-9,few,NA,CASSRTISYEQYF,TGTGCCAGCAGCCGGACCATATCCTACGAGCAGTACTTC
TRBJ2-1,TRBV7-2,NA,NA,CASSFSSYNEQFF,TGTGCCAGCAGCTTTAGCTCCTACAATGAGCAGTTCTTC
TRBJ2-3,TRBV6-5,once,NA,CASSIDRRQYF,TGTGCCAGCAGTATAGACAGGCGGCAGTATTTT
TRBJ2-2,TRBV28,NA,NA,CASSHRGRENTGELFF,TGTGCCAGCAGCCACAGAGGGCGGGAGAACACCGGGGAGCTGTTTTTT
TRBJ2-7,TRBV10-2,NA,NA,CASSESTLGIHEQYF,TGCGCCAGCAGTGAGTCGACCCTGGGAATCCACGAGCAGTACTTC
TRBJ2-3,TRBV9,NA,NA,CASSPRLNTDTQYF,TGTGCCAGCAGCCCGCGATTGAACACAGATACGCAGTATTTT
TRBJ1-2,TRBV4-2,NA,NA,CASSPEVVSWVGYTF,TGTGCCAGCAGCCCGGAAGTGGTCTCGTGGGTGGGCTACACCTTC
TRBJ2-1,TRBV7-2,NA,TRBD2,CASSLAGRLNEQFF,TGTGCCAGCAGCCTAGCGGGAAGACTCAATGAGCAGTTCTTC
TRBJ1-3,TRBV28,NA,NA,CASSFGGDQSGNTIYF,TGTGCCAGCAGTTTTGGAGGGGATCAGTCCGGAAACACCATATATTTT
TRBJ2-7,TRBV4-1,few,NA,CASSQDHSSYEQYF,TGCGCCAGCAGCCAAGATCACAGCTCCTACGAGCAGTACTTC